These 12 T cell receptor beta chains came from one sample sequenced in a study of early T cells in non-severe SARS-CoV-2 infection. TCRdb passed the 5' RACE reads through MiXCR, listing each CDR3 protein once. Of over 25,000 distinct CDR3 sequences listed, about 5% were seen once; the top ten hold 9% to 13%. Source material: whole blood. The receptors derive from an adult who was a healthcare worker with PCR-confirmed SARS-CoV-2 infection or an uninfected control (not recorded which).

This clonotype has at least ten counts. V gene TRBV5-6 combines with J gene TRBJ2-7, with no clear D. Germline V gene lookup returns CDR1 SGHDT and CDR2 YYEEEE. The CDR3 totals 13 residues. V dropped 5 bases and J dropped 5 bases, with 14 bases sitting between them. As DNA, the CDR3 is TGTGCCAGCAGTACGCGGAGCAAGGACGAGCAGTACTTC. This sequence encodes CASSTRSKDEQYF.

This clonotype was seen at least ten times. The genes are TRBV6-6 and TRBJ2-7; D assignment may be TRBD1 or TRBD2 (5 bases each). Per germline, CDR1 MNHNY and CDR2 SVGAGI (reference sequence). CDR3 length equals 15 residues. The germline V and J ends were trimmed by 8 bases and 2 bases, with 19 bases remaining between them. In DNA, the CDR3 is TGTGCCAGCCTACACCATTCCGGGACCCCCTACGAGCAGTACTTC. It encodes CASLHHSGTPYEQYF.

This clonotype has at least ten counts. The J gene is TRBJ2-1, the V gene TRBV5-1; D possibly matches TRBD1 or TRBD2 (5 bases each). This CDR3 region has 15 residues. Germline lookup yields CDR1 SGHRS and CDR2 YFSETQ. V lost 3 bases and J lost 0, with 10 bases in between. CDR3 protein: CASSWDDPSYNEQFF. The CDR3, as DNA: TGCGCCAGCAGCTGGGACGATCCCTCCTACAATGAGCAGTTCTTC.

This clonotype has only a few counts. The gene calls are TRBV3-1 and TRBJ2-7; 12 positions agree with TRBD2. The CDR3 is made up of 15 amino acids. The J segment lost 3 bases and the V segment lost 5 bases, leaving 5 bases of the junction unmatched. CDR1 is LGHDT, CDR2 YNNKEL, per germline (reference sequence). The DNA for the CDR3 is TGTGCCAGCAGCGAAGGACTAGCGGGGAACTACGAGCAGTACTTC. Translated, it gives CASSEGLAGNYEQYF.

In its sample, this clonotype was seen many times. The chain links TRBV5-1 to TRBJ2-1, with D possibly being TRBD2 (5 bases). This CDR3 contains 15 residues. Trimming took 0 bases from V and 8 from J, leaving 15 bases between them. Germline values: CDR1 SGHRS, CDR2 YFSETQ. The CDR3 coding sequence is TGCGCCAGCAGCTTGGGGCAGGAGGTTTGGCATGAGCAGTTCTTC. This gives the protein CASSLGQEVWHEQFF. Supplemented by reference TRBV5-1 and TRBJ2-1, the full variable domain reads KAGVTQTPRYLIKTRGQQVTLSCSPISGHRSVSWYQQTPGQGLQFLFEYFSETQRNKGNFPGRFSGRQFSNSRSEMNVSTLELGDSALYLCASSLGQEVWHEQFFGPGTRLTVL.

This clonotype has at least ten counts. CDR3 sequence reads: CASSLVRTGRTYNSPLHF. The CDR3 DNA reads as TGTGCCAGCAGCTTAGTAAGGACAGGTCGGACCTATAATTCACCCCTCCACTTT. V is TRBV7-2 and J is TRBJ1-6, with 7 nucleotides matching TRBD1. The V and J ends lost 1 base and 2 bases, in that order; junction bases with no gene match: 8. The CDR3 totals 18 residues. The germline gives CDR1 SGHTA, CDR2 FQGNSA.

This clonotype appeared many times. The chain uses TRBV24-1 and TRBJ2-2, with 7 bases lining up with TRBD1. Germline CDR1 KGHDR, CDR2 SFDVKD. V trimming: 3 bases; J trimming: 5 bases; junction bases outside the gene matches: 11. The CDR3 spans 17 residues. CDR3 loop: CATSDQIPGQNTGELFF. CDR3 sequence (DNA): TGTGCCACCAGTGATCAAATACCGGGACAGAATACCGGGGAGCTGTTTTTT.

This clonotype was seen repeatedly, ten times or more. The chain recombines TRBV20-1 with TRBJ2-3, with TRBD1 identical over 8 bases. The CDR3 length is 16 residues. V shed 2 bases and J 1 base; nucleotides not matched to a gene: 8. Germline V gives CDR1 DFQATT, CDR2 SNEGSKA (reference sequence). CDR3 sequence reads: CSARNRQGFGTDTQYF. For the CDR3, the DNA is TGCAGTGCTAGAAACCGACAGGGGTTCGGCACAGATACGCAGTATTTT.

This clonotype was picked up a small number of times. The chain is built from TRBV2 and TRBJ2-1; 8 bases line up with TRBD1. The junction had 7 bases not matched to a gene; V was cut back by 4 bases and J by 5 bases. This CDR3 has 15 residues. Germline CDR1 and CDR2: SNHLY and FYNNEI. In nucleotides, the CDR3 is TGTGCCAGCAGTGTCTGGGGGACAGGCGACAATGAGCAGTTCTTC. This gives the protein CASSVWGTGDNEQFF.

This clonotype appeared many times. The V and J genes are TRBV28 and TRBJ2-7, with D possibly TRBD2 on 6 matching bases. The germline gives CDR1 MDHEN, CDR2 SYDVKM. V lost 6 bases to trimming and J lost 7 bases, with 19 bases between them. The CDR3 has 14 amino acids. The DNA of the CDR3 is TGTGCCAGCAGATCTAGACCGGGGGAATGGGAGCAGTACTTC. This encodes CASRSRPGEWEQYF.

This clonotype appeared many times. The chain links TRBV15 to TRBJ2-4; D is possibly TRBD2 (6 bases). The CDR3 extends over 18 amino acids. CDR1 is LNHNV, CDR2 YYDKDF, per germline (reference sequence). Trimming stripped 0 bases from V and 0 bases from J, with 15 bases between. CDR3 DNA sequence: TGTGCCACCAGCAGAGACCGCGGGGCCAGCCTAGCCAAAAACATTCAGTACTTC. Its protein product is CATSRDRGASLAKNIQYF.

In this sample, this clonotype turned up many times. The CDR3 spells CASSPGATLDYGYTF. The CDR3 DNA follows: TGTGCCAGCAGCCCCGGGGCTACCCTGGACTATGGCTACACCTTC. This sequence joins TRBV7-9 and TRBJ1-2, with D tentatively TRBD1 (5 bases). Trimming shortened V by 5 bases and J by 3 bases, and 16 bases separated the two germline ends. The length of the CDR3 is 15 residues. From germline, CDR1 is SEHNR and CDR2 FQNEAQ (reference sequence).